This T cell receptor (beta chain) was captured in a study of shared clonotypes between healthy human individuals. With respect to this clone: Its antigen is unknown.

Study observations and caveats: A handful of donors showed sharing of approximately 4.7% of naive CD4 clonotypes. Only blood underwent sampling, and tissue repertoires likely differ.

The authors distributed each subset's genomic DNA evenly over several immunoSEQ plates. The table came from immunoSEQ multiplex PCR; TCRdb's copy has only in-frame clones and leaves some out. The profile covers over a million clones, with about 74% appearing a single time and about 1.5% taken by the ten largest. Healthy and HIV-negative, the adult donors had no recent acute infections or vaccinations. This CDR3 contains 14 residues. CDR1 and CDR2 from the germline V gene are KGHSH and LQKENI. The ends were cut back, 2 bases at V and 3 bases at J, with 10 bases in the middle. The receptor's source is a man aged 18-30 years in good health. This chain links TRBV18 with TRBJ1-2; D possibly corresponds to TRBD1 (5 bases). Sequencing input: memory CD4+ T cells sorted from blood. This sample's subset: CD45RA-negative fraction. CDR3 DNA: TGTGCCAGCTCACCAGGGGTACAGGACTATGGCTACACCTTC. Encoded protein: CASSPGVQDYGYTF.